Presented here are 26 T cell receptor beta chains from one specimen sequenced in a study of T cell repertoires in cytomegalovirus infection (dated 2019 in TCRdb). Sequenced on an Illumina HiSeq 1500. TCRdb applied fastp at Q25 and MiXCR to the public reads, then kept only in-frame beta chains. Each entry is one CDR3 protein sequence, shown with its most common DNA and genes. The sample records roughly 500,000 distinct CDR3 sequences, about 11% of which are singletons. In total, the top ten clones hold roughly 10% of the sample. Input material: PBMCs. These TCRs come from a human donor in good health (CMV status not recorded). Some clones in this sample may be carry-over from other donors' samples.

J is TRBJ2-7 and V is TRBV4-2; 14 bases agree with TRBD2. The germline gives CDR1 LGHNA, CDR2 YNFKEQ. CDR3 length: 18 amino acids. Trimming cost V 1 base and J 2 bases; bases outside gene matches: 7. In DNA, the CDR3 is TGTGCCAGCAGCCAAGGACTAGCGGGAGGGATCGCTACCTACGAGCAGTACTTC. Translating it yields CASSQGLAGGIATYEQYF.

This clonotype appeared many times. The V gene is TRBV28, the J gene TRBJ2-1, with TRBD2 matching 7 bases. CDR3 length: 16 residues. From germline, CDR1 is MDHEN and CDR2 SYDVKM. Trimming removed 5 bases from V and 5 bases from J; junction bases left unmatched: 12. CDR3 sequence reads: CASSPYGGGSHNEQFF. The DNA for the CDR3 is TGTGCCAGCAGTCCTTATGGGGGGGGGTCGCACAATGAGCAGTTCTTC.

Ten or more counts support this clonotype. The CDR3 loop is CASSPRGTNTDTQYF. The CDR3 nucleotides read TGTGCCAGCAGCCCCAGAGGGACAAACACAGATACGCAGTATTTT. The chain employs TRBV7-9 and TRBJ2-3; maybe TRBD1 (6 bases). The CDR3 covers 15 residues. The germline gives CDR1 SEHNR, CDR2 FQNEAQ (reference sequence). Trimming left V 5 bases short and J 2 bases short, with 14 bases between.

This clonotype has at least ten counts. This chain joins TRBV5-6 and TRBJ2-5; 8 bases are a match to TRBD1. With V trimmed by 0 bases and J by 2 bases, 6 bases remained unmatched. Per the germline V gene, CDR1 is SGHDT and CDR2 is YYEEEE. This CDR3 region has 16 residues. CDR3 nucleotide sequence: TGTGCCAGCAGCTTGGCGGACAGGGTACTACAAGAGACCCAGTACTTC. It translates to CASSLADRVLQETQYF. The full variable domain, with the rest looked up from reference TRBV5-6 and TRBJ2-5, is DAGVTQSPTHLIKTRGQQVTLRCSPKSGHDTVSWYQQALGQGPQFIFQYYEEEERQRGNFPDRFSGHQFPNYSSELNVNALLLGDSALYLCASSLADRVLQETQYFGPGTRLLVL.

This clonotype was seen repeatedly, ten times or more. The chain is built from TRBV19 and TRBJ2-7; TRBD2 might be the D (6 bases). The CDR3 covers 13 residues. V shed 8 bases and J shed 0 bases, with 11 bases lying between them. Germline V lookup: CDR1 LNHDA, CDR2 SQIVND (reference sequence). CDR3 bases: TGTGCCAGTGATGGCGGGACCTCCTACGAGCAGTACTTC. This translates into CASDGGTSYEQYF.

This clonotype was recorded many times. V gene TRBV10-2 combines with J gene TRBJ2-7, with D possibly being TRBD1 or TRBD2 (5 bases each). Per the germline V gene, CDR1 is WSHSY and CDR2 is SAAADI. The CDR3 is 14 amino acids. The V gene lost 0 bases and the J gene lost 7 bases, with 13 bases spanning the gap. DNA for the CDR3: TGCGCCAGCAGTGAGTCCGAGGGGACGAGGGAGCAGTACTTC. Its translation: CASSESEGTREQYF.

Note on this clonotype: Since a much larger clone is just one base distant, this may be a read error. The chain couples TRBV7-3 to TRBJ2-1; 12 bases map to TRBD2. The trim removed 5 bases at V and 7 bases at J, leaving 12 bases unmatched. Germline values: CDR1 SGHTA, CDR2 FQGTGA. The CDR3 has 17 residues. In DNA form, the CDR3 reads TGTGCCAGCAGCCACCCAAAGACTAGCGGGGGCCTGAATGAGCAGTTCTTC. Translating it yields CASSHPKTSGGLNEQFF.

The V gene is TRBV4-1, the J gene TRBJ2-1, with D perhaps matching TRBD2 (6 bases). The germline V gene encodes CDR1 MGHRA and CDR2 YSYEKL. Trimming shortened V by 1 base and J by 8 bases, and 6 bases separated the two germline ends. CDR3 length equals 12 residues. The CDR3 loop is CASSQGRDEQFF. In DNA form, the CDR3 reads TGCGCCAGCAGCCAAGGGAGGGATGAGCAGTTCTTC.

The V and J genes are TRBV27 and TRBJ1-6; weak D call: TRBD1 (5 bases). V gave up 0 bases and J gave up 7 bases, with 16 bases separating them. CDR1 and CDR2 (germline): MNHEY, SMNVEV (reference sequence). This CDR3 has 17 residues. DNA for the CDR3: TGTGCCAGCAGTTTATCGCCCGGGTGGCAGGGAAATTCACCCCTCCACTTT. Protein sequence: CASSLSPGWQGNSPLHF.

This clonotype was observed a handful of times. V is TRBV5-1 and J is TRBJ2-3; 11 positions match TRBD2. CDR1 SGHRS and CDR2 YFSETQ come from the germline V gene. V shed 1 base and J 2 bases; nucleotides not matched to a gene: 3. CDR3 length: 16 residues. CDR3 sequence: CASSLTSGGDTDTQYF. The DNA of the CDR3 is TGCGCCAGCAGCTTGACTAGCGGGGGCGACACAGATACGCAGTATTTT.

The V and J genes are TRBV5-1 and TRBJ2-3; TRBD2 agrees at 8 bases. The CDR3 has 18 residues. From germline, CDR1 is SGHRS and CDR2 YFSETQ. V dropped 4 bases and J dropped 0; count of bases not matched to a gene: 13. The CDR3 reads CASSPALAGTASTDTQYF. CDR3 coding DNA: TGCGCCAGCAGCCCCGCTTTAGCGGGAACCGCTAGCACAGATACGCAGTATTTT.

This clonotype was seen ten or more times. The CDR3 nucleotides read TGTGCCAGCAGTTTGGCCGGGGATTCGGAGCAGTTCTTC. Translated: CASSLAGDSEQFF. V usage is TRBV12-3 or TRBV12-4 and J usage is TRBJ2-1, with TRBD2 as a possible D gene (5 bases). V lost 3 bases to trimming and J lost 10 bases, with 13 bases between them. The CDR3 is 13 residues long.

This clonotype has ten or more counts. The V gene is TRBV20-1, the J gene TRBJ2-3, with TRBD2 matching 7 bases. V lost 1 base and J lost 1; bases outside the gene matches: 5. This CDR3 spans 15 amino acids. Germline V gives CDR1 DFQATT, CDR2 SNEGSKA (reference sequence). The CDR3 DNA follows: TGCAGTGCTAGAGCAGGCGGGGGAGGCACAGATACGCAGTATTTT. Encoded protein: CSARAGGGGTDTQYF.

Many counts were recorded for this clonotype. J is TRBJ1-6 and V is TRBV6-5, with 7 bases that match TRBD1. V shed 4 bases and J 8 bases; nucleotides not matched to a gene: 5. CDR1 is MNHEY and CDR2 is SVGAGI in the germline V gene. This CDR3 spans 14 amino acids. CDR3 bases: TGTGCCAGCAGTTCGACAGGGTTGGATTCACCCCTCCACTTT. It encodes CASSSTGLDSPLHF.

This clonotype was seen many times. This chain links TRBV7-8 with TRBJ2-5; unclear D gene. The CDR3 spans 15 residues. The V gene lost 1 base and the J gene lost 0 bases, with 9 bases spanning the gap. Germline V gene sequence: CDR1 SGHVS, CDR2 FQNEAQ. CDR3 loop: CASSLETPYQETQYF. The DNA for the CDR3 is TGTGCCAGCAGCTTAGAGACCCCGTACCAAGAGACCCAGTACTTC.

There are many counts of this clonotype. This chain joins TRBV7-3 and TRBJ2-1, with 7 bases that match TRBD2. V lost 6 bases, J lost 3 bases, and 11 bases stayed unmatched. This CDR3 has 16 amino acids. Germline V gene lookup returns CDR1 SGHTA and CDR2 FQGTGA. The CDR3 sequence: CASRSGGGSGYNEQFF. The CDR3 coding sequence is TGTGCCAGCAGATCTGGCGGGGGAAGTGGCTACAATGAGCAGTTCTTC.

This clonotype was counted at least ten times. J is TRBJ2-7 and V is TRBV10-2, with D hard to call. Per the germline V gene, CDR1 is WSHSY and CDR2 is SAAADI. V was clipped by 2 bases and J by 2 bases, with 19 bases between them. The CDR3 sequence is 17 residues long. The CDR3 sequence: CASSENPGLLSTYEQYF. The CDR3 DNA reads as TGCGCCAGCAGTGAGAACCCTGGGTTACTCAGTACCTACGAGCAGTACTTC.

The sample holds many counts of this clonotype. The chain employs TRBV9 and TRBJ2-1; perhaps TRBD2 as D (6 bases). The germline V gene has CDR1 SGDLS and CDR2 YYNGEE. Trimming cost V 0 bases and J 8 bases, with 21 bases left between them. The CDR3 has 17 residues. CDR3 sequence (DNA): TGTGCCAGCAGCGTAGCAAAATGGGGAGGTCTGGATGATGAGCAGTTCTTC. Amino acids: CASSVAKWGGLDDEQFF.

This clonotype has more than one count but fewer than ten. The chain is built from TRBV20-1 and TRBJ2-7; 8 bases map to TRBD2. The germline gives CDR1 DFQATT, CDR2 SNEGSKA (reference sequence). The J segment lost 5 bases and the V segment lost 0 bases, leaving 6 bases of the junction unmatched. The CDR3 runs 14 residues. The CDR3 sequence: CSARDTGGRDEQYF. Written as DNA, the CDR3 is TGCAGTGCTAGAGATACGGGAGGGCGCGACGAGCAGTACTTC.

This clonotype was counted ten times or more. V is TRBV11-3 and J is TRBJ2-2; D not resolved. CDR3 length equals 13 residues. Per germline, CDR1 SGHNT and CDR2 YENEEA. V lost 8 bases, J lost 5 bases, and 12 bases lay in between. The CDR3 spells CASRRKDTGELFF. The CDR3 nucleotides are TGTGCCAGCCGAAGGAAGGATACCGGGGAGCTGTTTTTT.

Many counts were recorded for this clonotype. The CDR3 reads CASSFTTELAKNIQYF. CDR3 coding DNA: TGTGCCAGCAGCTTCACGACCGAACTAGCCAAAAACATTCAGTACTTC. V usage is TRBV11-2 and J usage is TRBJ2-4; D not certain. There are 16 residues in the CDR3. V shed 3 bases and J shed 0 bases, with 12 bases lying between them. The germline V gene encodes CDR1 SGHAT and CDR2 FQNNGV.

This clonotype was seen at least ten times. CDR3 protein: CASSGYTSGGNQPQHF. The DNA for the CDR3 is TGTGCCAGCAGTGGCTATACCTCAGGGGGTAATCAGCCCCAGCATTTT. The chain has TRBV7-8 and TRBJ1-5, with 7 bases aligning to TRBD1. Germline CDR1 reads SGHVS; CDR2 reads FQNEAQ. The CDR3 runs to 16 residues. Losses at the gene ends were 6 bases for V and 4 bases for J; bases not matched to a gene: 12.

This clonotype appeared many times. V usage is TRBV7-9 and J usage is TRBJ2-7; 7 bases align to TRBD1. This CDR3 is built from 13 residues. CDR1 is SEHNR, CDR2 FQNEAQ, per germline (reference sequence). V shed 6 bases and J 6 bases; nucleotides not matched to a gene: 8. In DNA, the CDR3 is TGTGCCAGCAGTCTATTCACAGGGGTCGAGCAGTACTTC. It specifies CASSLFTGVEQYF.

This clonotype was picked up many times. The chain has TRBV7-9 and TRBJ2-3; no reliable D call. Per germline, CDR1 SEHNR and CDR2 FQNEAQ (reference sequence). V dropped 4 bases and J dropped 6 bases, with 8 bases sitting between them. This CDR3 has 12 amino acids. CDR3 in DNA: TGTGCCAGCAGCTCCTCAAGGGATACGCAGTATTTT. This sequence encodes CASSSSRDTQYF. Using reference TRBV7-9 and TRBJ2-3 for the parts outside the CDR3, the full variable domain is DTGVSQNPRHKITKRGQNVTFRCDPISEHNRLYWYRQTLGQGPEFLTYFQNEAQLEKSRLLSDRFSAERPKGSFSTLEIQRTEQGDSAMYLCASSSSRDTQYFGPGTRLTVL.

The chain has TRBV5-6 and TRBJ1-2; TRBD1 is a possible D gene (5 bases). The V end was cut by 4 bases, the J end by 6 bases, with 16 bases between. The CDR3 covers 14 residues. Per the germline V gene, CDR1 is SGHDT and CDR2 is YYEEEE. The CDR3 nucleotides are TGTGCCAGCAGCGTGGGAACCAGGGAGGATGGCTACACCTTC. Encoded protein: CASSVGTREDGYTF. The variable domain in full, with the rest retrieved from reference TRBV5-6 and TRBJ1-2, is DAGVTQSPTHLIKTRGQQVTLRCSPKSGHDTVSWYQQALGQGPQFIFQYYEEEERQRGNFPDRFSGHQFPNYSSELNVNALLLGDSALYLCASSVGTREDGYTFGSGTRLTVV.

This clonotype was seen ten or more times. This chain links TRBV6-2 or TRBV6-3 with TRBJ2-5, with no clear D. V was trimmed by 6 bases and J by 1 base, leaving 6 bases between them. The CDR3 length is 12 residues. The V gene's germline CDR1 is MNHEY and CDR2 SVGEGT. CDR3 sequence reads: CASSSSQETQYF. CDR3 bases: TGTGCCAGCAGCTCGTCCCAAGAGACCCAGTACTTC.